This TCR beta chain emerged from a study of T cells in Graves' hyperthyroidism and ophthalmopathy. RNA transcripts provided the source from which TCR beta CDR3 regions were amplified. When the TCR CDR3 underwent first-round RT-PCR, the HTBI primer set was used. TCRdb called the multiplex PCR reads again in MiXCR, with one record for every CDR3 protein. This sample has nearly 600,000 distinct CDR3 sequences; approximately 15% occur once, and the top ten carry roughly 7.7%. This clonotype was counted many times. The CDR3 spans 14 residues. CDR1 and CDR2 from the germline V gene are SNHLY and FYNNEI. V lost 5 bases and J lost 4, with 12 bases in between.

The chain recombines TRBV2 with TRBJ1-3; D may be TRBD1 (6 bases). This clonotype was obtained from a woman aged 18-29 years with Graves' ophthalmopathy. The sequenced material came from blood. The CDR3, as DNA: TGTGCCAGCAGTCCCGGACAGCAAGGAAACACCATATATTTT. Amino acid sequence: CASSPGQQGNTIYF.